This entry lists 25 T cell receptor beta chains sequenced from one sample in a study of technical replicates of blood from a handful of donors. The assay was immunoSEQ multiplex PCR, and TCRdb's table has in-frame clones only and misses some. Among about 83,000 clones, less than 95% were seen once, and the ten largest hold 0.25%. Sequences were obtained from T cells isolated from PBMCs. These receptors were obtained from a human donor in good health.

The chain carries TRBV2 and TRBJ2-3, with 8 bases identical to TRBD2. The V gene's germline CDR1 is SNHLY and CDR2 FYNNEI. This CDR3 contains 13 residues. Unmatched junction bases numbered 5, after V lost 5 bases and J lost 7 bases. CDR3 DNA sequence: TGTGCCAGCAGTTCCGGGACTAGAAATACGCAGTATTTT. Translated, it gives CASSSGTRNTQYF.

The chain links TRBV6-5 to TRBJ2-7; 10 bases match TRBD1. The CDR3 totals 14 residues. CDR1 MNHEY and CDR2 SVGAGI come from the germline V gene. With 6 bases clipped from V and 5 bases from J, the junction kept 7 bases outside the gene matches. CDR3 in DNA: TGTGCCAGCAGGGCGACAGGGGGCTTGGACGAGCAGTACTTC. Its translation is CASRATGGLDEQYF.

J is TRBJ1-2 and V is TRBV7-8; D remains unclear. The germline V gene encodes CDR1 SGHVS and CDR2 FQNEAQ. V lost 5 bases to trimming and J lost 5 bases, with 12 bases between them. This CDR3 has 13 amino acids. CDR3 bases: TGTGCCAGCAGCCTCCTGTCGGGTTATGGCTACACCTTC. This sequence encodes CASSLLSGYGYTF.

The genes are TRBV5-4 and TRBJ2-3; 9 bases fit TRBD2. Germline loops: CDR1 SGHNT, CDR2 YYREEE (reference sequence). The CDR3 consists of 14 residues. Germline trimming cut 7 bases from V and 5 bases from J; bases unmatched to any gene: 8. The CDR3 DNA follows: TGTGCCAGCCTGCGGGAGGGCCGTTTAGATACGCAGTATTTT. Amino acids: CASLREGRLDTQYF.

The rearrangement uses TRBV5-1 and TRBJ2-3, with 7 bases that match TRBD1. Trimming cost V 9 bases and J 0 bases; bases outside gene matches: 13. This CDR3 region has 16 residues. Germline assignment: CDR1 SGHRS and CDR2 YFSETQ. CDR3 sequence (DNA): TGCGCCACCCAACTGGACAGGCTTTCTAGCACAGATACGCAGTATTTT. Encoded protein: CATQLDRLSSTDTQYF.

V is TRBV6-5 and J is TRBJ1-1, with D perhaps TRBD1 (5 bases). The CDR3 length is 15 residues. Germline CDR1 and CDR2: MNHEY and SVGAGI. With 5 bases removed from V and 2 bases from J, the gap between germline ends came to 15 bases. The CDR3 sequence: CASSPQSQGNTEAFF. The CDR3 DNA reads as TGTGCCAGCAGTCCTCAGTCCCAGGGAAACACTGAAGCTTTCTTT.

DNA for the CDR3: TGTGCCAGCAGCTTGGCTGGCGGGAGTGTGAACAATGAGCAGTTCTTC. Translated, it gives CASSLAGGSVNNEQFF. This chain links TRBV5-8 with TRBJ2-1; 7 bases agree with TRBD2. CDR1 is SGHTS, CDR2 YDEGEE, per germline. This CDR3 contains 16 residues. Germline trimming cut 0 bases from V and 5 bases from J; bases unmatched to any gene: 8.

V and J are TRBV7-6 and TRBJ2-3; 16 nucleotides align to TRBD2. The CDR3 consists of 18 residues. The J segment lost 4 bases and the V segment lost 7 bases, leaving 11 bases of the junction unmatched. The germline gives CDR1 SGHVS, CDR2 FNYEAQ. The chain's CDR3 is CASTLGGLAGGKSDTQYF. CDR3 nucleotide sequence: TGTGCCAGCACCCTGGGGGGACTAGCGGGGGGGAAATCAGATACGCAGTATTTT.

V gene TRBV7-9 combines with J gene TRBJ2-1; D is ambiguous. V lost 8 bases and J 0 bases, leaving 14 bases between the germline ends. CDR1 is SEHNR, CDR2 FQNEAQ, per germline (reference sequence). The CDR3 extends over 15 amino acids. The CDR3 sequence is CASLPAESSYNEQFF. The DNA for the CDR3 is TGTGCCAGCCTTCCGGCGGAAAGCTCCTACAATGAGCAGTTCTTC.

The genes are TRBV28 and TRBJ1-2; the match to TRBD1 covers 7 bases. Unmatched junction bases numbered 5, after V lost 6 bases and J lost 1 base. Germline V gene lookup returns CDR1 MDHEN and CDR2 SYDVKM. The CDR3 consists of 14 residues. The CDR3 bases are TGTGCCAGCAGGATAACAGGGGTTAACTATGGCTACACCTTC. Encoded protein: CASRITGVNYGYTF.

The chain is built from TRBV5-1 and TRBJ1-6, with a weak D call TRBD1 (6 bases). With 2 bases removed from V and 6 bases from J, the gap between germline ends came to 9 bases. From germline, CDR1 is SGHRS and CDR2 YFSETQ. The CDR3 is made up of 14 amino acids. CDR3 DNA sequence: TGCGCCAGCAGCTTTGGCAGGGGTAATTCACCCCTCCACTTT. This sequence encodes CASSFGRGNSPLHF.

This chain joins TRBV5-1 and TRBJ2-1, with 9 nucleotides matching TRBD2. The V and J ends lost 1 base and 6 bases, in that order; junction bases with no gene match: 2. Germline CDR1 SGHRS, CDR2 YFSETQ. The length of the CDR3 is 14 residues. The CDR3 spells CASSLSSGANEQFF. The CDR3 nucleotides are TGCGCCAGCAGCTTGTCTAGCGGGGCCAATGAGCAGTTCTTC.

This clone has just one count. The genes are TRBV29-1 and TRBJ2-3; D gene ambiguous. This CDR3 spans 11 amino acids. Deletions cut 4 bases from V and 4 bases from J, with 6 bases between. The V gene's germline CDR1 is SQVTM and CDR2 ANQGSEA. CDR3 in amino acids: CSVGFADTQYF. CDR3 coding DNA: TGCAGCGTTGGTTTCGCAGATACGCAGTATTTT.

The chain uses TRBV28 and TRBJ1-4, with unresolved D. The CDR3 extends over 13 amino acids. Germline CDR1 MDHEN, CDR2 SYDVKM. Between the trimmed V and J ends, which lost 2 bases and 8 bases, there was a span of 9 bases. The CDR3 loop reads CASSLRWREKLFF. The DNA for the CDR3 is TGTGCCAGCAGTTTAAGGTGGCGGGAAAAACTGTTTTTT.

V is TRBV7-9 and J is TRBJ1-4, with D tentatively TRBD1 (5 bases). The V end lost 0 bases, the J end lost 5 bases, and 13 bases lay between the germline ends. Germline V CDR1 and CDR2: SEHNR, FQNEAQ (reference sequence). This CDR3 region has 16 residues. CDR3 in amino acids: CASSLAQGSRNEKLFF. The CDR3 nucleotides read TGTGCCAGCAGCTTAGCTCAGGGATCTCGAAATGAAAAACTGTTTTTT.

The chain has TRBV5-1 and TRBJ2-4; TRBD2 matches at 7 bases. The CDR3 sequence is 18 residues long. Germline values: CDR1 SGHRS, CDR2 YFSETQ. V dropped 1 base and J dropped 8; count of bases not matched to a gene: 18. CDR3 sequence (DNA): TGCGCCAGCAGCTTGTTTTTGGCAGGGAGGGTGCCAAAGGACATTCAGTACTTC. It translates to CASSLFLAGRVPKDIQYF.

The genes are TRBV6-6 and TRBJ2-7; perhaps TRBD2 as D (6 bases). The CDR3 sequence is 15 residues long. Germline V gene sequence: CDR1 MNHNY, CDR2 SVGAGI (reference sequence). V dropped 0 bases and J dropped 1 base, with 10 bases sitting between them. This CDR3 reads CASSYSGGRSYEQYF. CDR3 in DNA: TGTGCCAGCAGTTACTCAGGTGGGAGGTCCTACGAGCAGTACTTC.

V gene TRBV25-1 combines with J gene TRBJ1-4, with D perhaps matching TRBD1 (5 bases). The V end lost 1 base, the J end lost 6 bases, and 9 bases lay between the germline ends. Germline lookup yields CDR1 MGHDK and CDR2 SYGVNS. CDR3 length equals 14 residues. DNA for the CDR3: TGTGCCAGCAGTGAATCGGGGGTTTATGAAAAACTGTTTTTT. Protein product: CASSESGVYEKLFF.

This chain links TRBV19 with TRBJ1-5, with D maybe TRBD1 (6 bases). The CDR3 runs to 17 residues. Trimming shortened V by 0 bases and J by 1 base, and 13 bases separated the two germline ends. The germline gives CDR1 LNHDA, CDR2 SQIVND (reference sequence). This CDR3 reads CASSIDPDRPSNQPQHF. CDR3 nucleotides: TGTGCCAGTAGTATAGACCCGGACAGACCGAGCAATCAGCCCCAGCATTTT.

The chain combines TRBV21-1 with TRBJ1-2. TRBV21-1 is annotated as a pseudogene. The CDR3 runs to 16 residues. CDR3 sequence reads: CARTHAGVLTINGYTF. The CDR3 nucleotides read TGTGCCAGGACCCACGCCGGTGTACTAACTATAAATGGCTACACCTTC.

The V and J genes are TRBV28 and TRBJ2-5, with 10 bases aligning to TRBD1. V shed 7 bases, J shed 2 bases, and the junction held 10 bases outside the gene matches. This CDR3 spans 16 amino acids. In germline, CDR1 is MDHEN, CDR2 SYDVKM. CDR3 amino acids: CASKTLDRGLQETQYF. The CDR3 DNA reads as TGTGCCAGCAAGACTCTGGACAGGGGGTTACAAGAGACCCAGTACTTC.

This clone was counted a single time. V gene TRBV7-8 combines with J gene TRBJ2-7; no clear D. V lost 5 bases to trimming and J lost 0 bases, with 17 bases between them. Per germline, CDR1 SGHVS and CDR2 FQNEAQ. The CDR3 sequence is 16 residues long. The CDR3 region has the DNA TGTGCCAGCAGCCAAGACCCAGGTCTCAGCTCCTACGAGCAGTACTTC. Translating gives CASSQDPGLSSYEQYF.

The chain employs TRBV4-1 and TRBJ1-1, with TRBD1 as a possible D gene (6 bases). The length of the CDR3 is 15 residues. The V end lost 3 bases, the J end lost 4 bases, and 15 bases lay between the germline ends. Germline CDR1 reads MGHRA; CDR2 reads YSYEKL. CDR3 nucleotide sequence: TGCGCCAGCAGCCACCAACAGGGAGGGAGCACTGAAGCTTTCTTT. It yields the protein CASSHQQGGSTEAFF.

In DNA, the CDR3 is TGTGCCAGCAGTCTCCGACAAAGCAATCAGCCCCAGCATTTT. Protein: CASSLRQSNQPQHF. The rearrangement links TRBV6-5 to TRBJ1-5; D is uncertain. The CDR3 length is 14 residues. Trimming shortened V by 5 bases and J by 1 base, and 9 bases separated the two germline ends. CDR1 and CDR2 (germline): MNHEY, SVGAGI.

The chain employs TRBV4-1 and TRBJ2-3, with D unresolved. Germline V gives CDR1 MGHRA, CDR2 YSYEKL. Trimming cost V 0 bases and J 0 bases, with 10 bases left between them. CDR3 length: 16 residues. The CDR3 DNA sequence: TGCGCCAGCAGCCAAGACGAAGCGCTGAGCACAGATACGCAGTATTTT. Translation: CASSQDEALSTDTQYF.